This T cell receptor (beta chain) was obtained from a study of OX40 agonist ivuxolimab in advanced cancers. Study observations and caveats: Researchers report that CD8+ T cells had, on average, more expanded clones than CD4+. Among the least clonally expanded were partial responders at 0.1-3.0 mg/kg. Clonal expansion from baseline to week 6 occurred in both CD4+ and CD8+ T cells.

Measured with immunoSEQ multiplex PCR; TCRdb has only the in-frame clones, and not every one. Here the sample spans more than 80,000 clones, roughly 92% being singletons. Anyone with autoimmune disease history or systemic immunosuppression was excluded. Concerning this clone: Its specificity is unknown.

Trimming pared 5 bases from V and 8 bases from J, leaving 13 bases between. Looked up from germline, CDR1 is MNHEY and CDR2 is SMNVEV (reference sequence). This CDR3 is 13 amino acids long. The TCR comes from an adult with an advanced solid tumor such as melanoma, head and neck, liver or kidney cancer. The chain is built from TRBV27 and TRBJ2-1; D gene ambiguous. The specimen comprised CD4+ or CD8+ T cells sorted from blood, sampled in a trial of the OX40 agonist ivuxolimab. CDR3 DNA: TGTGCCAGCAGTCTCTACCCCGCCGATGAGCAGTTCTTC. Translation gives CASSLYPADEQFF.